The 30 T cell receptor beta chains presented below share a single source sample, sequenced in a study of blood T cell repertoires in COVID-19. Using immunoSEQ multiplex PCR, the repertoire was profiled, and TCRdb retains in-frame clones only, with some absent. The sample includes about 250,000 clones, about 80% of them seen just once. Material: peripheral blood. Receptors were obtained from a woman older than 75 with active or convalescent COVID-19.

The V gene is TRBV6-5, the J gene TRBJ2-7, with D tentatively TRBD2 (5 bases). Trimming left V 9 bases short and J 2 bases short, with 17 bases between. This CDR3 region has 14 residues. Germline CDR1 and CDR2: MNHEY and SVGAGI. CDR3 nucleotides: TGTGCCAGTCGAGGCAGACTAAAGCCCTACGAGCAGTACTTC. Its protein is CASRGRLKPYEQYF.

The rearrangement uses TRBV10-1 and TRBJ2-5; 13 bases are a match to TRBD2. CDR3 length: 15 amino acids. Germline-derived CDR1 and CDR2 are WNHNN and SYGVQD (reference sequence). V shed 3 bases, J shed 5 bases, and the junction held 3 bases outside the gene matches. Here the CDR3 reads CASSDWTSGSETQYF. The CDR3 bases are TGCGCCAGCAGTGATTGGACTAGCGGGAGCGAGACCCAGTACTTC.

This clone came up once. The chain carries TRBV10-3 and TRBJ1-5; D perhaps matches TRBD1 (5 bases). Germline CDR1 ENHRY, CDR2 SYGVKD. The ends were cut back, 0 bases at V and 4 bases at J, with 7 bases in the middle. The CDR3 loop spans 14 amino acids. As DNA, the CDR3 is TGTGCCATCAGTGAGTCGAAGGGGAATCAGCCCCAGCATTTT. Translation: CAISESKGNQPQHF.

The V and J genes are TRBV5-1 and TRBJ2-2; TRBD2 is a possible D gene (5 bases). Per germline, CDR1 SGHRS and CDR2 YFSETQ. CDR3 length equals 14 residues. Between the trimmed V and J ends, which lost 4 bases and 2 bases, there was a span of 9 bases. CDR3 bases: TGCGCCAGCAGCCCGGGGTACAACACCGGGGAGCTGTTTTTT. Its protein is CASSPGYNTGELFF.

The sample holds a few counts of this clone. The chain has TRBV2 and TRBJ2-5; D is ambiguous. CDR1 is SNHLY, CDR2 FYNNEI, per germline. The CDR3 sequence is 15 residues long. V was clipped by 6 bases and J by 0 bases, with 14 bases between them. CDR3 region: CASSVSMGDQETQYF. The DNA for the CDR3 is TGTGCCAGCAGCGTTTCAATGGGCGACCAAGAGACCCAGTACTTC.

CDR3 DNA: TGTGCCAGCAGTCCTTCCCGGGGAGATACGCAGTATTTT. Translated: CASSPSRGDTQYF. The chain couples TRBV12-3 or TRBV12-4 to TRBJ2-3; D might be TRBD2 (5 bases). Trimming stripped 5 bases from V and 5 bases from J, with 11 bases between. The CDR3 is made up of 13 amino acids.

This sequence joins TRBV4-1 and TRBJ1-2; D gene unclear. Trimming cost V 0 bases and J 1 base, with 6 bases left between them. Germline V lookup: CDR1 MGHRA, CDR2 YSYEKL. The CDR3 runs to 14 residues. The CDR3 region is CASSQDPYNYGYTF. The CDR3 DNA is TGCGCCAGCAGCCAAGATCCCTATAACTATGGCTACACCTTC.

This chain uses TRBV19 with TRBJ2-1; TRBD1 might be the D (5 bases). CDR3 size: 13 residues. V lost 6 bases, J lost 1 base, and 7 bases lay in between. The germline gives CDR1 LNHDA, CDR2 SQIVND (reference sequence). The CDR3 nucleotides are TGTGCCAGTAGATCAGGGTCCTACAATGAGCAGTTCTTC. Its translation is CASRSGSYNEQFF.

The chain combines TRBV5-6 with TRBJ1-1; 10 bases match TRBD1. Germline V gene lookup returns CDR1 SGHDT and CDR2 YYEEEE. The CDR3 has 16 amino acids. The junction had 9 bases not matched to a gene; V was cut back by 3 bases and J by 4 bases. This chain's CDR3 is CASSSPGQGLVTEAFF. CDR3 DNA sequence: TGTGCCAGCAGCTCTCCGGGACAGGGGTTAGTCACTGAAGCTTTCTTT.

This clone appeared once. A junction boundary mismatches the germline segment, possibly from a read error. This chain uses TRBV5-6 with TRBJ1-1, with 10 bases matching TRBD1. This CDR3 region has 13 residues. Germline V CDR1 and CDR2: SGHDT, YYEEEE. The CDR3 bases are TGTGCCAGCAGCCGTGGGACAGGGGAAAGTATGAAGTTT. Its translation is CASSRGTGESMKF.

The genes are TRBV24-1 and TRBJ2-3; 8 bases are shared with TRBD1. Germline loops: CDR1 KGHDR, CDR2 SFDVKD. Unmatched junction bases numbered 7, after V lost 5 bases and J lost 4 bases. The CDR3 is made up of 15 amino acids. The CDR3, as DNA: TGTGCCACCAGTGGCACAGGGGGTTCGGCAGATACGCAGTATTTT. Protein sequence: CATSGTGGSADTQYF.

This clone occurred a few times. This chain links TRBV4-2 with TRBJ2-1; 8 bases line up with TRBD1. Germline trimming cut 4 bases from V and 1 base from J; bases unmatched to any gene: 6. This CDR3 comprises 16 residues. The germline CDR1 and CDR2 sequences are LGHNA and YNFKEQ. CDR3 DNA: TGTGCCAGCAGCCCCGACGGACAGGGTTCCTACAATGAGCAGTTCTTC. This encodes CASSPDGQGSYNEQFF.

The CDR3 DNA reads TGCGCCAGCAGTGAAATAGCGGGAGCGGCTTACAATGAGCAGTTCTTC. It yields the protein CASSEIAGAAYNEQFF. This chain links TRBV10-1 with TRBJ2-1; 9 nucleotides line up with TRBD2. Losses at the gene ends were 3 bases for V and 4 bases for J; bases not matched to a gene: 7. The CDR3 totals 16 residues. CDR1 and CDR2 from the germline V gene are WNHNN and SYGVQD (reference sequence).

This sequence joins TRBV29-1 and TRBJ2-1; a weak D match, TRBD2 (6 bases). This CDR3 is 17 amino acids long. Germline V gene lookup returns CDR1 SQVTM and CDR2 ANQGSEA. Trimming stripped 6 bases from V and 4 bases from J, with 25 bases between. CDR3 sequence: CSVSGGGSPGQYNEQFF. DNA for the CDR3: TGCAGCGTCTCCGGGGGTGGCTCCCCCGGGCAGTACAATGAGCAGTTCTTC.

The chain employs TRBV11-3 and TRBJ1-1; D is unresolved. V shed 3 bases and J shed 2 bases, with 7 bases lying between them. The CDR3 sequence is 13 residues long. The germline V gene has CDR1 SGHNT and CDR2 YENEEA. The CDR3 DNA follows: TGTGCCAGCAGCTTCCAGGATAACACTGAAGCTTTCTTT. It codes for CASSFQDNTEAFF.

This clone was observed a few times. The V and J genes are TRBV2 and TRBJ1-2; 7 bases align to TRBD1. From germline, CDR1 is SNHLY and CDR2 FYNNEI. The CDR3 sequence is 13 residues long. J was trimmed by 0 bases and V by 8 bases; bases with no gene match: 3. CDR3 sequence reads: CASADRANYGYTF. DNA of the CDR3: TGTGCCAGCGCCGACAGGGCTAACTATGGCTACACCTTC.

The CDR3 DNA is TGTGCCAGCAGCTTTCAGACAGGGACCTCTGGAAACACCATATATTTT. Translated: CASSFQTGTSGNTIYF. The chain couples TRBV9 to TRBJ1-3; TRBD1 matches 7 bases. V lost 4 bases to trimming and J lost 0 bases; unmatched junction nucleotides: 7. Germline V gene sequence: CDR1 SGDLS, CDR2 YYNGEE. The CDR3 has 16 residues.

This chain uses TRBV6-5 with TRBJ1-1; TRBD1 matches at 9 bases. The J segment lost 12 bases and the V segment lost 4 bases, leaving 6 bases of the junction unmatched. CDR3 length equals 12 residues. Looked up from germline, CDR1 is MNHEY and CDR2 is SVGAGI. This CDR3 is CASSSTGTGTFF. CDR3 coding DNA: TGTGCCAGCAGTTCGACCGGGACAGGGACTTTCTTT.

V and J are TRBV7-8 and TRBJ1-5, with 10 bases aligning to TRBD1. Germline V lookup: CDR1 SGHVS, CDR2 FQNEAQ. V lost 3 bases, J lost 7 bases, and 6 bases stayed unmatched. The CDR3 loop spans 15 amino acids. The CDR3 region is CASSFRDRGGQPQHF. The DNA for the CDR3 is TGTGCCAGCAGCTTCCGGGACAGGGGAGGGCAGCCCCAGCATTTT.

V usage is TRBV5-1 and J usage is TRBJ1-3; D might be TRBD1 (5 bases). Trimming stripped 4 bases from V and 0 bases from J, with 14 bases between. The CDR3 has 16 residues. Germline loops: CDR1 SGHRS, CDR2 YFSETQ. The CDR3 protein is CASSGGLKSSGNTIYF. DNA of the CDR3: TGCGCCAGCAGCGGGGGACTGAAGAGCTCTGGAAACACCATATATTTT.

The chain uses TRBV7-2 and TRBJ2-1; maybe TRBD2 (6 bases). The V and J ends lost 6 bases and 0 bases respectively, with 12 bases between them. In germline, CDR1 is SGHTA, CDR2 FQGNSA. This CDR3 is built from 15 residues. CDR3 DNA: TGTGCCAGCAGATCGACCGGGAGCTCCTACAATGAGCAGTTCTTC. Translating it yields CASRSTGSSYNEQFF.

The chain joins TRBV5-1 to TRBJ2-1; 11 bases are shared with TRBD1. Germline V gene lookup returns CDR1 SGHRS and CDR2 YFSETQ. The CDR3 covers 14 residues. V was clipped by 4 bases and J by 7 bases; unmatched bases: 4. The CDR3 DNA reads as TGCGCCAGCAGCGGAGGGACAGGGGGGAATGAGCAGTTCTTC. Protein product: CASSGGTGGNEQFF.

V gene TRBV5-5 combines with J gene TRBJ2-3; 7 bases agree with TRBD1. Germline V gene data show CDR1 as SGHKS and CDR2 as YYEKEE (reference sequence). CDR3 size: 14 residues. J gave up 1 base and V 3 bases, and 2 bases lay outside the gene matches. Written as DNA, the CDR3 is TGTGCCAGCAGCTACGGACAGGGCACAGATACGCAGTATTTT. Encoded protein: CASSYGQGTDTQYF. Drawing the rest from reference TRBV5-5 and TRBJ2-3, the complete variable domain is DAGVTQSPTHLIKTRGQQVTLRCSPISGHKSVSWYQQVLGQGPQFIFQYYEKEERGRGNFPDRFSARQFPNYSSELNVNALLLGDSALYLCASSYGQGTDTQYFGPGTRLTVL.

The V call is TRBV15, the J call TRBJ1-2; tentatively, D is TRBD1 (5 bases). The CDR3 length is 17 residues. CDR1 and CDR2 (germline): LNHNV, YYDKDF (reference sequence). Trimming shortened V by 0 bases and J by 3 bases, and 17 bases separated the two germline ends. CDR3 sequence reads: CATSRDRARGNHYGYTF. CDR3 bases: TGTGCCACCAGCAGAGATCGGGCGCGGGGGAACCACTATGGCTACACCTTC.

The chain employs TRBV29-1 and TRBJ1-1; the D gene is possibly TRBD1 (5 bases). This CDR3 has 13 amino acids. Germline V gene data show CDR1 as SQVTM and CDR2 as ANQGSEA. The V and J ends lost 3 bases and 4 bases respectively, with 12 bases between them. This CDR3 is CSVDRGESTEAFF. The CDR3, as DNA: TGCAGCGTTGATCGGGGGGAGAGCACTGAAGCTTTCTTT.

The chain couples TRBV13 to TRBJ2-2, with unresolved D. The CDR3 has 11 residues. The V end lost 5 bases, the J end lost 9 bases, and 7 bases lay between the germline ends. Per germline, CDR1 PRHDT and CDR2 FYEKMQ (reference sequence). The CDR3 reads CASSLRRELFF. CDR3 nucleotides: TGTGCCAGCAGCCTCCGTCGGGAGCTGTTTTTT.

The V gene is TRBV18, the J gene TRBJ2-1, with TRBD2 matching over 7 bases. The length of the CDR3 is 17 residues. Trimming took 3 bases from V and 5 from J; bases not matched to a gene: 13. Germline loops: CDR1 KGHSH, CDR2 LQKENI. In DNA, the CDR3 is TGTGCCAGCTCACCTCTATCCCCCTTCGCGGGGGACAATGAGCAGTTCTTC. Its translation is CASSPLSPFAGDNEQFF.

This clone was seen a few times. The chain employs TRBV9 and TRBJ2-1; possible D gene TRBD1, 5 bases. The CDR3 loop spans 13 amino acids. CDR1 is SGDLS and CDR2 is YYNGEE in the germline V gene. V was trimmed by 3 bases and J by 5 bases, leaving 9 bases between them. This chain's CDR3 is CASSARVDNEQFF. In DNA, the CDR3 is TGTGCCAGCAGCGCCAGGGTGGACAATGAGCAGTTCTTC.

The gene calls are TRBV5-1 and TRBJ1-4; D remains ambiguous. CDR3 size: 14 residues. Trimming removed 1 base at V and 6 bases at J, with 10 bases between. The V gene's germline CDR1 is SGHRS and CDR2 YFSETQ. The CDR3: CASSLIPRDEKLFF. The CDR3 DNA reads TGCGCCAGCAGCTTGATTCCGAGGGATGAAAAACTGTTTTTT.

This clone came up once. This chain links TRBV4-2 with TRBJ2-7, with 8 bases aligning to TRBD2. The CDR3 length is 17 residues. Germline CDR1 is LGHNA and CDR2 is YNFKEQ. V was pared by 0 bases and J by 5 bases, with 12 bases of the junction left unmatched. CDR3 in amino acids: CASSQDGSRGGLDEQYF. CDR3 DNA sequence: TGTGCCAGCAGCCAAGATGGGAGTCGGGGGGGCTTAGACGAGCAGTACTTC.